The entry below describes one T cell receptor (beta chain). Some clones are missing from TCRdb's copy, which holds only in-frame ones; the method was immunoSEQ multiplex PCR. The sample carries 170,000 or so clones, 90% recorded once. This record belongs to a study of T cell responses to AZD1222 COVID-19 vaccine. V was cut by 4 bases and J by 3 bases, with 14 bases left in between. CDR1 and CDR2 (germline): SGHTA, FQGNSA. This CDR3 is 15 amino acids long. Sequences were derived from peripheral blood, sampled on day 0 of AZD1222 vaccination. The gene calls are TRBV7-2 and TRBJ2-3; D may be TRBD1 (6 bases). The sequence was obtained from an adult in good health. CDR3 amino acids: CASSSQGFATDTQYF. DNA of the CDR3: TGTGCCAGCAGCTCACAGGGCTTCGCTACAGATACGCAGTATTTT.